The 18 T cell receptor beta chains below come from one sample, sequenced in a study of blood T cell repertoires in COVID-19 (TCRdb year 2020). Library preparation used the immunoSEQ multiplex PCR assay. As stored in TCRdb, this immuneACCESS dataset retains in-frame rearrangements with V and J assigned. A fraction of the clones does not appear; measured against another copy, unresolved V genes explain less than half of the discrepancy, and the remainder lacks a known reason. The sample has about 71,000 clones on record, over 75% of them singletons. The leading ten clones occupy roughly 2.3% of the sample. The sample consisted of peripheral blood. These receptors originate from a human donor in a cohort sampled during active COVID-19.

This chain connects TRBV6-5 to TRBJ2-5; D unclear. This CDR3 has 14 amino acids. V lost 7 bases and J lost 3, with 15 bases in between. Germline loops: CDR1 MNHEY, CDR2 SVGAGI. CDR3 protein: CASNYGSRKETQYF. The CDR3 coding sequence is TGTGCCAGCAACTACGGGTCTCGGAAAGAGACCCAGTACTTC.

The chain combines TRBV27 with TRBJ2-1; 10 bases line up with TRBD1. Germline values: CDR1 MNHEY, CDR2 SMNVEV (reference sequence). This CDR3 contains 16 residues. After removal of 3 bases from V and 4 bases from J, the junction contained 6 bases not matched to a gene. CDR3 DNA: TGTGCCAGCAGTTTTAGTGGACAGGGGGGATACAATGAGCAGTTCTTC. This translates into CASSFSGQGGYNEQFF.

The rearrangement links TRBV6-2 or TRBV6-3 to TRBJ2-3; 9 nucleotides line up with TRBD1. V lost 2 bases and J lost 3; bases outside the gene matches: 6. Germline lookup yields CDR1 MNHEY and CDR2 SVGEGT. This CDR3 is built from 16 residues. The CDR3 reads CASSYPFGTGTDTQYF. The CDR3, as DNA: TGTGCCAGCAGTTACCCCTTCGGGACAGGGACAGATACGCAGTATTTT.

The J gene is TRBJ1-3, the V gene TRBV7-2; 8 bases fit TRBD1. The CDR3 spans 15 residues. The junction had 4 bases not matched to a gene; V was cut back by 4 bases and J by 2 bases. Germline-derived CDR1 and CDR2 are SGHTA and FQGNSA. DNA for the CDR3: TGTGCCAGCAGCTCCAGGGGGCCGACTGGAAACACCATATATTTT. This gives the protein CASSSRGPTGNTIYF.

V gene TRBV19 combines with J gene TRBJ2-4, with 8 nucleotides matching TRBD1. The CDR3 contains 19 residues. Per the germline V gene, CDR1 is LNHDA and CDR2 is SQIVND (reference sequence). With V trimmed by 5 bases and J by 1 base, 16 bases remained unmatched. In DNA, the CDR3 is TGTGCCAGTAGTTCCTCCCGGGACAGGAAAACCACCGCCAAAAACATTCAGTACTTC. It encodes CASSSSRDRKTTAKNIQYF.

V gene TRBV28 combines with J gene TRBJ2-5; 13 nucleotides align to TRBD2. CDR3 length: 15 residues. V lost 6 bases to trimming and J lost 7 bases; unmatched junction nucleotides: 8. CDR1 is MDHEN, CDR2 SYDVKM, per germline. The CDR3 is CASSVTSGGAGTQYF. CDR3 DNA: TGTGCCAGCAGCGTCACTAGCGGGGGGGCGGGGACCCAGTACTTC.

The table lists this clone with a few counts. This rearrangement joins TRBV28 to TRBJ2-7; 8 positions agree with TRBD1. With V trimmed by 8 bases and J by 5 bases, 14 bases remained unmatched. The CDR3 sequence is 15 residues long. Germline CDR1 MDHEN, CDR2 SYDVKM. The CDR3 sequence is CASPPPAGGFHEQYF. The CDR3 nucleotides are TGTGCCAGCCCACCCCCCGCAGGGGGCTTCCACGAGCAGTACTTC.

This clone was observed a single time. This chain joins TRBV27 and TRBJ2-3; the match to TRBD2 covers 15 bases. CDR3 length equals 18 residues. Germline CDR1 reads MNHEY; CDR2 reads SMNVEV (reference sequence). The V segment lost 4 bases and the J segment 2 bases; nucleotides outside the gene matches: 7. This chain's CDR3 is CASSWTSGRAGDTDTQYF. CDR3 in DNA: TGTGCCAGCAGTTGGACTAGCGGGAGGGCCGGGGACACAGATACGCAGTATTTT.

The chain combines TRBV19 with TRBJ1-5; D not resolved. V was trimmed by 1 base and J by 4 bases, leaving 11 bases between them. Germline CDR1 is LNHDA and CDR2 is SQIVND (reference sequence). The CDR3 is made up of 15 amino acids. Written as DNA, the CDR3 is TGTGCCAGTAGTATAGGAGCAGGAAGGAATCAGCCCCAGCATTTT. Its translation: CASSIGAGRNQPQHF.

The genes are TRBV4-1 and TRBJ2-3, with 7 bases matching TRBD1. Germline V lookup: CDR1 MGHRA, CDR2 YSYEKL. The CDR3 consists of 16 residues. Trimming took 4 bases from V and 6 from J; bases not matched to a gene: 13. DNA of the CDR3: TGCGCCAGCAGCCGCTTATCAAAGGGGGCCGGGGATACGCAGTATTTT. Its protein is CASSRLSKGAGDTQYF.

V usage is TRBV2 and J usage is TRBJ2-1, with D hard to call. Germline V lookup: CDR1 SNHLY, CDR2 FYNNEI. The V gene lost 7 bases and the J gene lost 7 bases, with 5 bases spanning the gap. This CDR3 is 10 amino acids long. CDR3 bases: TGTGCCAGCACTAGGAATGAGCAGTTCTTC. Translated, it gives CASTRNEQFF. The full variable domain, in which reference TRBV2 and TRBJ2-1 provide the parts outside the CDR3, is EPEVTQTPSHQVTQMGQEVILRCVPISNHLYFYWYRQILGQKVEFLVSFYNNEISEKSEIFDDQFSVERPDGSNFTLKIRSTKLEDSAMYFCASTRNEQFFGPGTRLTVL.

This clone came up once. The chain is built from TRBV18 and TRBJ2-3; the match to TRBD2 covers 8 bases. The CDR3 extends over 17 amino acids. CDR1 is KGHSH, CDR2 LQKENI, per germline. The V segment lost 2 bases and the J segment 1 base; nucleotides outside the gene matches: 8. For the CDR3, the DNA is TGTGCCAGCTCACCAAGAGTCGAGACTAGCGGCACAGATACGCAGTATTTT. This encodes CASSPRVETSGTDTQYF. The complete variable domain, with remaining parts taken from reference TRBV18 and TRBJ2-3, reads NAGVMQNPRHLVRRRGQEARLRCSPMKGHSHVYWYRQLPEEGLKFMVYLQKENIIDESGMPKERFSAEFPKEGPSILRIQQVVRGDSAAYFCASSPRVETSGTDTQYFGPGTRLTVL.

V is TRBV5-4 and J is TRBJ2-3; 8 positions agree with TRBD2. V was pared by 4 bases and J by 3 bases, with 10 bases of the junction left unmatched. The CDR3 spans 16 residues. Germline CDR1 and CDR2: SGHNT and YYREEE (reference sequence). CDR3: CASSTKSGSRTDTQYF. CDR3 DNA: TGTGCCAGCAGCACCAAAAGCGGGAGTAGGACAGATACGCAGTATTTT. Supplemented by reference TRBV5-4 and TRBJ2-3, the full variable domain reads ETGVTQSPTHLIKTRGQQVTLRCSSQSGHNTVSWYQQALGQGPQFIFQYYREEENGRGNFPPRFSGLQFPNYSSELNVNALELDDSALYLCASSTKSGSRTDTQYFGPGTRLTVL.

This CDR3 reads CASSPGRAEAFF. The CDR3 DNA reads as TGTGCCAGTAGTCCGGGAAGGGCTGAAGCTTTCTTT. This chain connects TRBV19 to TRBJ1-1; D gene uncertain. Trimming stripped 5 bases from V and 6 bases from J, with 10 bases between. Germline CDR1 LNHDA, CDR2 SQIVND (reference sequence). The CDR3 is 12 residues long.

The rearrangement uses TRBV2 and TRBJ2-1; 8 bases agree with TRBD2. The germline V gene has CDR1 SNHLY and CDR2 FYNNEI. Trimming at V came to 7 bases and at J to 10 bases, leaving 15 bases not matched to a gene. The CDR3 contains 15 residues. The CDR3 region has the DNA TGTGCCAGCAACTTTGGACTAGCACCTGGCGAGGAGCAGTTCTTC. It translates to CASNFGLAPGEEQFF.

The chain employs TRBV11-2 and TRBJ1-2; D perhaps matches TRBD1 (6 bases). The CDR3 has 16 residues. Germline values: CDR1 SGHAT, CDR2 FQNNGV. Trimming shortened V by 4 bases and J by 4 bases, and 19 bases separated the two germline ends. The CDR3 region is CASSYLRRGQSYGYTF. Written as DNA, the CDR3 is TGTGCCAGCAGCTACCTCAGGCGTGGACAGAGCTATGGCTACACCTTC.

The chain recombines TRBV28 with TRBJ1-1; the D gene is possibly TRBD1 (5 bases). The CDR3 extends over 14 amino acids. Per the germline V gene, CDR1 is MDHEN and CDR2 is SYDVKM. Deletions cut 8 bases from V and 11 bases from J, with 24 bases between. CDR3 coding DNA: TGTGCCAGCGGTGCTGGGGGAGGGCGTCCGCGGGCTTTCTTT. Protein sequence: CASGAGGGRPRAFF.

J is TRBJ2-3 and V is TRBV21-1; the DNA was not compared with TRBD2, the D call given in the table. TRBV21-1 is a known pseudogene. The length of the CDR3 is 18 residues. CDR3 in DNA: TGTGCCAGCAGCGATTTGACTAGCAGGTATGGCAACACAGATACGCAGTATTTT. This codes for CASSDLTSRYGNTDTQYF.